A single sample is the source of the 18 T cell receptor beta chains below, sequenced in a study of T cells in Graves' hyperthyroidism and ophthalmopathy. Amplified TCR beta CDR3 regions derived from RNA transcripts. With the HTBI primer set, the TCR CDR3 went through a first round of RT-PCR. TCRdb redid the calling of the multiplex PCR reads with MiXCR, one entry per CDR3 protein. This sample has fewer than 750,000 distinct CDR3 sequences, with more than 45% found just once. Sequenced sample: peripheral blood or thyroid tissue (not recorded which). Receptors were obtained from a woman younger than 35 with Graves' hyperthyroidism.

This clonotype was counted a few times. This rearrangement joins TRBV6-6 to TRBJ2-7, with TRBD2 matching 8 bases. The CDR3 totals 16 residues. Germline CDR1 is MNHNY and CDR2 is SVGAGI (reference sequence). With V trimmed by 7 bases and J by 3 bases, 14 bases remained unmatched. The CDR3 coding sequence is TGTGCCAGCACCAAAACGACGGGAGGGGGACTCTACGAGCAGTACTTC. It is translated as CASTKTTGGGLYEQYF.

This clonotype was detected ten times or more. The rearrangement links TRBV18 to TRBJ2-7; TRBD2 aligns across 8 bases. With 1 base clipped from V and 1 base from J, the junction kept 3 bases outside the gene matches. The germline CDR1 and CDR2 sequences are KGHSH and LQKENI. The CDR3 sequence is 15 residues long. The CDR3 region has the DNA TGTGCCAGCTCACCACGTGGGACTAGATCCTACGAGCAGTACTTC. Translated, it gives CASSPRGTRSYEQYF.

This chain connects TRBV7-8 to TRBJ2-7; the match to TRBD1 covers 7 bases. CDR1 SGHVS and CDR2 FQNEAQ come from the germline V gene. J lost 6 bases, V lost 6 bases, and 11 bases had no gene match. The CDR3 contains 14 residues. In nucleotides, the CDR3 is TGTGCCAGCAGTTCGTCGAGACAGGGTATCGAGCAGTACTTC. Its translation: CASSSSRQGIEQYF.

Many counts were recorded for this clonotype. The gene calls are TRBV19 and TRBJ2-7; 9 nucleotides line up with TRBD2. V lost 3 bases, J lost 5 bases, and 5 bases stayed unmatched. The CDR3 runs to 14 residues. Germline lookup yields CDR1 LNHDA and CDR2 SQIVND (reference sequence). CDR3 residues: CASSISPSGNEQYF. The CDR3 nucleotides are TGTGCCAGTAGTATCTCACCTAGCGGGAACGAGCAGTACTTC.

With regard to this clonotype: The germline gene is not matched at one end of the junction; a read error may be the cause. The chain carries TRBV11-2 and TRBJ1-3, with D possibly TRBD1 on 6 matching bases. The V gene's germline CDR1 is SGHAT and CDR2 FQNNGV. The CDR3 has 15 amino acids. The CDR3 DNA sequence: TGTGCCAGCAGCTTTTCAGGGGTGGCTGGAAACACCATATATTTC. This codes for CASSFSGVAGNTIYF.

V usage is TRBV7-6 and J usage is TRBJ2-5, with TRBD1 as a possible D gene (6 bases). CDR3 length: 16 residues. CDR1 SGHVS and CDR2 FNYEAQ come from the germline V gene. V lost 2 bases, J lost 11 bases, and 24 bases lay in between. The CDR3 DNA follows: TGTGCCAGCAGCTTAACCGGGACAAGGGGATACAATGAGCAGTACTTC. Translating gives CASSLTGTRGYNEQYF.

This clonotype was picked up one time. This chain joins TRBV2 and TRBJ2-4; D is uncertain. V was shortened by 3 bases and J by 0 bases, with 9 bases between the two germline ends. Germline V gives CDR1 SNHLY, CDR2 FYNNEI. The CDR3 has 15 amino acids. This chain's CDR3 is CASSDDEVAKNIQYF. Here the CDR3 DNA reads TGTGCCAGCAGTGATGATGAGGTAGCCAAAAACATTCAGTACTTC.

This clonotype was observed a handful of times. CDR3 sequence: CAISVTLSLNEQFF. In nucleotides, the CDR3 is TGTGCCATCAGTGTAACACTATCCCTTAATGAGCAGTTCTTC. V gene TRBV10-3 combines with J gene TRBJ2-1, with D unclear. With 4 bases removed from V and 7 bases from J, the gap between germline ends came to 14 bases. This CDR3 contains 14 residues. Germline CDR1 is ENHRY and CDR2 is SYGVKD.

The rearrangement links TRBV7-6 to TRBJ1-2, with 7 bases that match TRBD1. This CDR3 is built from 16 residues. Germline V CDR1 and CDR2: SGHVS, FNYEAQ. V lost 4 bases and J lost 0; bases outside the gene matches: 8. Here the CDR3 reads CASSYTGTAPNYGYTF. The CDR3 DNA follows: TGTGCCAGCAGCTACACCGGGACAGCGCCTAACTATGGCTACACCTTC. The variable domain in full, with the rest retrieved from reference TRBV7-6 and TRBJ1-2, is GAGVSQSPRYKVTKRGQDVALRCDPISGHVSLYWYRQALGQGPEFLTYFNYEAQQDKSGLPNDRFSAERPEGSISTLTIQRTEQRDSAMYRCASSYTGTAPNYGYTFGSGTRLTVV.

This clonotype has at least ten counts. The rearrangement joins TRBV2 to TRBJ2-7, with TRBD2 as a possible D gene (5 bases). Trimming removed 9 bases from V and 6 bases from J, with 12 bases in between. The CDR3 is 11 residues long. Germline V gives CDR1 SNHLY, CDR2 FYNNEI. CDR3 nucleotides: TGTGCCAGTTTACGAGGGCTCGAGCAGTACTTC. Translated, it gives CASLRGLEQYF.

V is TRBV20-1 and J is TRBJ2-7, with a weak D call TRBD1 (5 bases). Trimming stripped 0 bases from V and 2 bases from J, with 8 bases between. This CDR3 region has 13 residues. The germline CDR1 and CDR2 sequences are DFQATT and SNEGSKA (reference sequence). The CDR3 coding sequence is TGCAGTGCTAGAGACGGACACGCCTACGAGCAGTACTTC. It is translated as CSARDGHAYEQYF.

CDR3 loop: CASSYGQYNEQFF. The CDR3 DNA reads as TGTGCCAGCAGCTACGGACAGTACAATGAGCAGTTCTTC. The chain recombines TRBV7-2 with TRBJ2-1; possibly TRBD1 for D (6 bases). CDR3 length: 13 residues. V gave up 4 bases and J gave up 4 bases, with 8 bases separating them. Germline assignment: CDR1 SGHTA and CDR2 FQGNSA.

This clonotype was seen many times. This chain uses TRBV2 with TRBJ2-7; D may be TRBD1 (5 bases). CDR1 is SNHLY and CDR2 is FYNNEI in the germline V gene. V dropped 1 base and J dropped 5 bases, with 9 bases sitting between them. The CDR3 is 13 residues long. CDR3 sequence: CASSEVRANEQYF. CDR3 bases: TGTGCCAGCAGTGAAGTCAGGGCAAACGAGCAGTACTTC.

The V call is TRBV29-1, the J call TRBJ2-7; D perhaps matches TRBD2 (5 bases). Trimming took off 8 bases at V and 4 bases at J, with 15 bases between the two ends. The CDR3 runs to 12 residues. Germline CDR1 is SQVTM and CDR2 is ANQGSEA. CDR3 sequence: CSLGEGRYEQYF. CDR3 DNA: TGCAGCTTGGGCGAGGGTCGGTACGAGCAGTACTTC.

The gene calls are TRBV29-1 and TRBJ2-5; unclear D gene. Trimming took 8 bases from V and 7 from J, leaving 14 bases between them. CDR3 size: 11 residues. Germline-derived CDR1 and CDR2 are SQVTM and ANQGSEA. CDR3 loop: CSLAVVGTQYF. CDR3 coding DNA: TGCAGCTTAGCAGTGGTTGGGACCCAGTACTTC.

This clonotype has more than one count but fewer than ten. CDR3 amino acids: CASSSGTSGVPQYF. As DNA, the CDR3 is TGTGCCAGCAGCTCGGGGACTAGCGGAGTTCCGCAGTATTTT. The V gene is TRBV7-3, the J gene TRBJ2-3; TRBD2 agrees at 11 bases. This CDR3 has 14 amino acids. CDR1 and CDR2 (germline): SGHTA, FQGTGA. The ends lost 4 bases at V and 10 bases at J; junction bases unmatched: 7.

The chain combines TRBV2 with TRBJ2-7, with a tentative D call TRBD2 (5 bases). The CDR3 consists of 12 residues. Germline CDR1 reads SNHLY; CDR2 reads FYNNEI. V was trimmed by 7 bases and J by 5 bases, leaving 12 bases between them. CDR3 amino acids: CASNKGEDEQYF. Written as DNA, the CDR3 is TGTGCCAGCAATAAGGGAGAGGACGAGCAGTACTTC.

This clonotype was recorded at least ten times. The chain combines TRBV24-1 with TRBJ2-6; D gene ambiguous. Germline CDR1 KGHDR, CDR2 SFDVKD. The CDR3 has 16 amino acids. V was trimmed by 4 bases and J by 0 bases, leaving 9 bases between them. CDR3 region: CATSELGPSGANVLTF. CDR3 bases: TGTGCCACCAGTGAATTGGGTCCCTCTGGGGCCAACGTCCTGACTTTC.